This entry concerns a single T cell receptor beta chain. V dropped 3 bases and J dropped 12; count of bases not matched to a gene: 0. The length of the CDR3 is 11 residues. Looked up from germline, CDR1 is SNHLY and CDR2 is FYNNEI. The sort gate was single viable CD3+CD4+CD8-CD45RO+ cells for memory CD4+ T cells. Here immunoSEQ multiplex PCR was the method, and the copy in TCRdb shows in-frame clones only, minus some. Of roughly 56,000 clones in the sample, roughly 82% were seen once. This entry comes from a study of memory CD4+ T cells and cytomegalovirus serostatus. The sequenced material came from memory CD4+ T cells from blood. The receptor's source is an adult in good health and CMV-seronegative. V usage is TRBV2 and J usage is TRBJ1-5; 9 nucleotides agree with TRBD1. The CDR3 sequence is CASSEDRGQHF. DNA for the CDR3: TGTGCCAGCAGTGAGGACAGGGGCCAGCATTTT.